This TCR beta chain was captured by sequencing in a study of long-term antiretroviral therapy in people with HIV. Notes on the study in general: Unavailable data included ART adherence, viral resistance and therapy changes (switches in treatment). In HIV, the repertoires covered a tighter span of CDR3 lengths than in controls. Dominant in the repertoire at all time points were clones expanded before ART. Increased diversity was seen after ART, yet it remained lower than in transplant donor controls.

Germline loops: CDR1 SGHRS, CDR2 YFSETQ. This CDR3 spans 15 amino acids. V was clipped by 0 bases and J by 4 bases, with 13 bases between them. This clone was seen only once. Its specificity is not known. Survey-level resolution applied to immunoSEQ assay v3.0. Method: immunoSEQ multiplex PCR; TCRdb's copy keeps in-frame clones and lacks some. There are fewer than 30,000 clones in the sample; around 85% occur only once, and around 5.1% lies in the top ten. This TCR derives from a man aged 30 to 39 with HIV. The sequences come from unsorted PBMCs, collected 0.7 years before starting antiretroviral therapy. The genes are TRBV5-1 and TRBJ1-2; possible D gene TRBD1, 6 bases. CDR3 in amino acids: CASSLGGGTTYGYTF. CDR3 sequence (DNA): TGCGCCAGCAGCTTGGGAGGGGGAACCACCTATGGCTACACCTTC. Filled out from reference TRBV5-1 and TRBJ1-2, the complete variable domain reads KAGVTQTPRYLIKTRGQQVTLSCSPISGHRSVSWYQQTPGQGLQFLFEYFSETQRNKGNFPGRFSGRQFSNSRSEMNVSTLELGDSALYLCASSLGGGTTYGYTFGSGTRLTVV.